This is a list of T cell receptor beta chains from one sample in a study of T cell repertoires in cytomegalovirus infection. TCRdb passed the reads through MiXCR, listing each CDR3 protein once. The sample carries 250,000 to 300,000 distinct CDR3 sequences, under 25% recorded once. No antigen is known for these receptors. The sample consisted of cultured PBMCs, taken from culture after CMV antigen stimulation. Receptors were obtained from a human donor in good health (CMV status not recorded). Some clones in this sample may be carry-over from other donors' samples. The CDR3 runs from the conserved cysteine through the conserved F or W. A D gene is named only where the DNA matches it firmly. Not all rows give a size; the values are once, few, many and, for expanded clones, a class.

cdr3_length: 15; d_call: -; clone_size: -; v_call: TRBV19; j_call: TRBJ2-1; cdr3_nt: TGTGCCAGTAGTTTATTGGTGTCCAACGGGGATGAGCAGTTCTTC; cdr3_aa: CASSLLVSNGDEQFF
cdr3_length: 14; d_call: -; clone_size: -; v_call: TRBV20-1; j_call: TRBJ2-5; cdr3_nt: TGCAGTGCTAGAGGGCTTTTTGCGGGAGAGACCCAGTACTTC; cdr3_aa: CSARGLFAGETQYF
cdr3_length: 14; d_call: -; clone_size: -; v_call: TRBV4-1; j_call: TRBJ1-2; cdr3_nt: TGCGCCAGCAGCCAAGCTGTTCCGAACTATGGCTACACCTTC; cdr3_aa: CASSQAVPNYGYTF
cdr3_length: 15; d_call: TRBD2; clone_size: few; v_call: TRBV20-1; j_call: TRBJ2-5; cdr3_nt: TGCAGTGCTAGGCCTAGCGGGAGGCGCCAAGAGACCCAGTACTTC; cdr3_aa: CSARPSGRRQETQYF
cdr3_length: 17; d_call: TRBD2; clone_size: -; v_call: TRBV7-6; j_call: TRBJ2-2; cdr3_nt: TGTGCCAGCAGCAGGCTAAGTAGCGGGAGTTGGACCGGGGAGCTGTTTTTT; cdr3_aa: CASSRLSSGSWTGELFF
cdr3_length: 16; d_call: -; clone_size: many; v_call: TRBV28; j_call: TRBJ2-7; cdr3_nt: TGTGCCAGCACACGAGGGCAGGGCCCGGGTATCTACGAGCAGTACTTC; cdr3_aa: CASTRGQGPGIYEQYF
cdr3_length: 13; d_call: -; clone_size: -; v_call: TRBV28; j_call: TRBJ2-7; cdr3_nt: TGTGCCAGCAGACTTCAGGGTTCCTACGAGCAGTACTTC; cdr3_aa: CASRLQGSYEQYF
cdr3_length: 14; d_call: -; clone_size: many; v_call: TRBV7-8; j_call: TRBJ2-3; cdr3_nt: TGTGCCAGCAGCTTAGAGTCACAGACAGATACGCAGTATTTT; cdr3_aa: CASSLESQTDTQYF
cdr3_length: 13; d_call: -; clone_size: -; v_call: TRBV6-5; j_call: TRBJ1-5; cdr3_nt: TGTGCCAGCAGAGGTGGGCGTTATCAGCCCCAGCATTTT; cdr3_aa: CASRGGRYQPQHF
cdr3_length: 14; d_call: -; clone_size: -; v_call: TRBV4-2; j_call: TRBJ1-1; cdr3_nt: TGTGCCAGCAGCCCCCTGGGACCGAACACTGAAGCTTTCTTT; cdr3_aa: CASSPLGPNTEAFF
cdr3_length: 17; d_call: TRBD2; clone_size: many; v_call: TRBV7-3; j_call: TRBJ2-3; cdr3_nt: TGTGCCAGCAGCTTAGGGGATCTAGCGGGAGGGACAGATACGCAGTATTTT; cdr3_aa: CASSLGDLAGGTDTQYF
cdr3_length: 14; d_call: TRBD1; clone_size: many; v_call: TRBV11-2; j_call: TRBJ2-4; cdr3_nt: TGTGCCAGCAGCTTAGACGACAGGGGGAGCATTCAGTACTTC; cdr3_aa: CASSLDDRGSIQYF
cdr3_length: 14; d_call: -; clone_size: few; v_call: TRBV6-5; j_call: TRBJ2-1; cdr3_nt: TGTGCCAGCAGTTACACATACAGGGAGGATGAGCAGTTCTTC; cdr3_aa: CASSYTYREDEQFF
cdr3_length: 16; d_call: -; clone_size: many; v_call: TRBV7-6; j_call: TRBJ2-1; cdr3_nt: TGTGCCAGCAGCTTAGTTCCGGGGAGCTCCTACAATGAGCAGTTCTTC; cdr3_aa: CASSLVPGSSYNEQFF
cdr3_length: 16; d_call: TRBD2; clone_size: few; v_call: TRBV2; j_call: TRBJ2-1; cdr3_nt: TGTGCCAGCAGTGTAGCAGCCGGGACTAGCGGTGGTGAGCAGTTCTTC; cdr3_aa: CASSVAAGTSGGEQFF
cdr3_length: 14; d_call: -; clone_size: few; v_call: TRBV18; j_call: TRBJ2-1; cdr3_nt: TGTGCCAGCTCACCACAAGGGAAGGACAATGAGCAGTTCTTC; cdr3_aa: CASSPQGKDNEQFF
cdr3_length: 12; d_call: -; clone_size: many; v_call: TRBV12-3/TRBV12-4; j_call: TRBJ1-4; cdr3_nt: TGTGCCAGCAGCCACCCGACTCCCAAGGTGTTTTTT; cdr3_aa: CASSHPTPKVFF
cdr3_length: 14; d_call: -; clone_size: many; v_call: TRBV7-8; j_call: TRBJ2-7; cdr3_nt: TGTGCCAGCAGCTTAGGTCGGCCCTTAGGCGAGCAGTACTTC; cdr3_aa: CASSLGRPLGEQYF
cdr3_length: 16; d_call: -; clone_size: many; v_call: TRBV7-3; j_call: TRBJ1-1; cdr3_nt: TGTGCCAGCAGCTTAATGGGAGGGGCAAGGAACACTGAAGCTTTCTTT; cdr3_aa: CASSLMGGARNTEAFF
cdr3_length: 17; d_call: -; clone_size: -; v_call: TRBV11-2; j_call: TRBJ1-4; cdr3_nt: TGTGCCAGCAGCTTAAACGTGGGCCGGATTGGAGGTGAAAAACTGTTTTTT; cdr3_aa: CASSLNVGRIGGEKLFF
cdr3_length: 13; d_call: TRBD2; clone_size: -; v_call: TRBV5-4; j_call: TRBJ2-3; cdr3_nt: TGTGCCAGCACTGCAACTAGCGGGAGCAGGCAGTATTTT; cdr3_aa: CASTATSGSRQYF
cdr3_length: 16; d_call: TRBD1; clone_size: -; v_call: TRBV7-9; j_call: TRBJ1-5; cdr3_nt: TGTGCCAGCAGCTCCGACAGGGAAGAGAGCAATCAGTCCCAGCATTTT; cdr3_aa: CASSSDREESNQSQHF
cdr3_length: 15; d_call: -; clone_size: -; v_call: TRBV5-1; j_call: TRBJ2-5; cdr3_nt: TGCACCAGCAGCTTGGCCGGGCTAGCGCAAGAGACCCAGTACTTC; cdr3_aa: CTSSLAGLAQETQYF